The table lists the clone carrying this T cell receptor beta chain with many counts. Its antigen is undetermined. The sample originates from a study of molecular identifiers for immune sequencing clone quantification. TCRdb itself ran the PCR reads through MiXCR, one entry per CDR3 protein. The repertoire holds 550,000 to 750,000 distinct CDR3 sequences, with just under 20% as singletons. This CDR3 region has 15 residues. Germline V CDR1 and CDR2: DFQATT, SNEGSKA (reference sequence). The V end was cut by 0 bases, the J end by 4 bases, with 15 bases between. Points from the study as a whole: For highly expanded clones, sizes could be underestimated when identical TCR molecules share a barcode.

The sample comprised naive CD8+ T cells from blood, with Jurkat cell RNA spiked in. The subset: FACS-sorted CD8+CD4-CCR7+CD45RA+ naive T cells. V usage is TRBV20-1 and J usage is TRBJ1-2; D is possibly TRBD1 (5 bases). This receptor was identified in a human donor in good health. Some libraries in this study had Jurkat cell RNA spiked in. CDR3: CSARDPGSPAYGYTF. The DNA for the CDR3 is TGCAGTGCTAGAGATCCAGGGTCTCCGGCCTATGGCTACACCTTC.